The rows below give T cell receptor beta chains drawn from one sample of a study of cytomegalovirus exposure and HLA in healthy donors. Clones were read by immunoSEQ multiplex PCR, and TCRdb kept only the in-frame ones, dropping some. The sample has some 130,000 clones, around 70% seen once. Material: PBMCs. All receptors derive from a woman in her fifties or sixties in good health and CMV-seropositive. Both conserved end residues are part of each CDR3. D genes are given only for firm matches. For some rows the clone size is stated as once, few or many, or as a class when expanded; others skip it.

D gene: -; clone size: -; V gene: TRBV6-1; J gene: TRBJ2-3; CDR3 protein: CASSEGPAGVEDTQYF; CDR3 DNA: TGTGCCAGCAGTGAAGGCCCTGCAGGGGTTGAAGATACGCAGTATTTT
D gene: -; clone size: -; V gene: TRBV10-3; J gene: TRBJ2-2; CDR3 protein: CAISDNRANTGELFF; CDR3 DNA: TGTGCCATCAGTGATAATCGCGCGAACACCGGGGAGCTGTTTTTT
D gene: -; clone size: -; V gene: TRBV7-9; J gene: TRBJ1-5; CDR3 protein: CTSSFIGEGQPQHF; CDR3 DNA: TGTACCAGCAGCTTTATTGGGGAGGGACAGCCCCAGCATTTT
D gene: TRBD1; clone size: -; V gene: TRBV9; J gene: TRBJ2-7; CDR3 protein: CASSVEAGGIGEQYF; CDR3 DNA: TGTGCCAGCAGCGTAGAGGCAGGGGGCATAGGCGAGCAGTACTTC
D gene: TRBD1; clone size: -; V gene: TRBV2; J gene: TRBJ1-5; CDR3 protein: CASRKGQGASQPQHF; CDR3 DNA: TGTGCCAGCAGAAAGGGGCAGGGGGCGAGTCAGCCCCAGCATTTT
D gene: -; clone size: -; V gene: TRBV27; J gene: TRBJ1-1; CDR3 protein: CASSLSGLGVTEAFF; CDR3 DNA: TGTGCCAGCAGTTTATCCGGGCTCGGGGTCACTGAAGCTTTCTTT
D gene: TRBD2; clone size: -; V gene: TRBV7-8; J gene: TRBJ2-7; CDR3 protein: CASSLVGGLAGGSYEQYF; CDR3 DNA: TGTGCCAGCAGCTTAGTAGGGGGACTAGCGGGGGGCTCCTACGAGCAGTACTTC
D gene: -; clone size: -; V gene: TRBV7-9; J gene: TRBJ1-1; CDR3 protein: CASSPRGGLATEAFF; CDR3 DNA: TGTGCCAGCAGCCCGCGGGGAGGGTTGGCCACTGAAGCTTTCTTT
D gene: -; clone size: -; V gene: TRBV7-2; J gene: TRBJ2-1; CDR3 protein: CASSRSRGYEQFF; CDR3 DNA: TGTGCCAGCAGCCGGTCCCGGGGGTATGAGCAGTTCTTC
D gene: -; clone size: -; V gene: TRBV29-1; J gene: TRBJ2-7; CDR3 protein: CSVDGDNSYEQYF; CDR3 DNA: TGCAGCGTTGATGGGGACAACTCCTACGAGCAGTACTTC
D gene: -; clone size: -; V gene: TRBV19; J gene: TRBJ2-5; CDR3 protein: CASSRTTVQETQYF; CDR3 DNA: TGTGCCAGTAGTCGCACGACAGTCCAAGAGACCCAGTACTTC
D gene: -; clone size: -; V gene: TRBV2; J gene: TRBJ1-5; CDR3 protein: CASSVTGGNQPQHF; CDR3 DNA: TGTGCCAGCAGCGTTACAGGCGGCAATCAGCCCCAGCATTTT
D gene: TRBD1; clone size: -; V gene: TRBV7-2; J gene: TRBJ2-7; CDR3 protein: CASSLGYRGYEQYF; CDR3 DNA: TGTGCCAGCAGCTTGGGGTACAGGGGCTACGAGCAGTACTTC
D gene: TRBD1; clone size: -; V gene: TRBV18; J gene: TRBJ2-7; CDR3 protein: CASSPGTGVSYEQYF; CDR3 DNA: TGTGCCAGCTCACCCGGTACAGGGGTATCTTACGAGCAGTACTTC
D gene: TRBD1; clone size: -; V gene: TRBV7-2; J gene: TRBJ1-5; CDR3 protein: CASRLGTGYSQPQHF; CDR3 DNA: TGTGCCAGCAGACTCGGGACAGGGTACTCTCAGCCCCAGCATTTT
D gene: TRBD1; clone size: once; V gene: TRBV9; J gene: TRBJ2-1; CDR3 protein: CASSVEGAGSNEQFF; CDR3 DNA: TGTGCCAGCAGCGTAGAGGGGGCGGGTAGCAATGAGCAGTTCTTC
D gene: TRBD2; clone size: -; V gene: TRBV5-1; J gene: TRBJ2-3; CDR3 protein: CASSVELAGVSDTQYF; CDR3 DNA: TGCGCCAGCAGCGTGGAACTAGCGGGGGTTTCAGATACGCAGTATTTT
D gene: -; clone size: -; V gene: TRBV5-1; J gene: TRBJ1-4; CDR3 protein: CASSLSSGAEKLFF; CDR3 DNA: TGCGCCAGCAGCTTGAGCTCAGGGGCTGAAAAACTGTTTTTT
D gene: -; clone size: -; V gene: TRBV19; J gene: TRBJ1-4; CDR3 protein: CASSIDRAHVNEKLFF; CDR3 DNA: TGTGCCAGTAGTATAGATCGCGCGCACGTTAATGAAAAACTGTTTTTT
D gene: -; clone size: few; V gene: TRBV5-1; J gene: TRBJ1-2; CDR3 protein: CASSLASFEALYGYTF; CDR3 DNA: TGCGCCAGCAGCTTGGCCTCGTTTGAGGCCCTATATGGCTACACCTTC
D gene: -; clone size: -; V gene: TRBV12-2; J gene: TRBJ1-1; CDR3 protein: CASRRRAATEAFF; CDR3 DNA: TGTGCAAGTCGCCGCAGGGCAGCAACTGAAGCTTTCTTT
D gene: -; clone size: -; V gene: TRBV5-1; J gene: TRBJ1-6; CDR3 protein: CASSLISGARNSPLHF; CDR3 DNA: TGCGCCAGCAGCTTGATTTCAGGGGCTCGGAATTCACCCCTCCACTTT
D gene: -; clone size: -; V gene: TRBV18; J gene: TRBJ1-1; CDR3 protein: CASSRTLGLKNTEAFF; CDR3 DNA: TGTGCCAGCTCACGCACCCTGGGACTGAAGAACACTGAAGCTTTCTTT
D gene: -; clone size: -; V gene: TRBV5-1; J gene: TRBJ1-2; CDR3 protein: CASSFRTESNYGYTF; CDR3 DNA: TGCGCCAGCAGCTTCCGGACAGAGTCTAACTATGGCTACACCTTC
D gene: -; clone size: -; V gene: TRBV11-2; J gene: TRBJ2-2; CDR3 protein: CASSLTLNTGTGELFF; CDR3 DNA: TGTGCCAGCAGCTTAACCTTAAATACAGGGACCGGGGAGCTGTTTTTT
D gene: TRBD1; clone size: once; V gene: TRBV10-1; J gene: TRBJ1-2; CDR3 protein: CASSESTGAYGYTF; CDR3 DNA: TGCGCCAGCAGTGAGTCGACAGGGGCCTATGGCTACACCTTC
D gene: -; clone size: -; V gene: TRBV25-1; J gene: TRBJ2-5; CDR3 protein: CASSEYGGGAVVKTQYF; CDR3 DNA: TGTGCCAGCAGTGAATATGGGGGGGGCGCGGTCGTTAAGACCCAGTACTTC
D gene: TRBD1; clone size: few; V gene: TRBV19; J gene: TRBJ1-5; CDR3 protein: CASSIGGTENQPQHF; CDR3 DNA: TGTGCCAGTAGTATAGGTGGGACAGAAAATCAGCCCCAGCATTTT
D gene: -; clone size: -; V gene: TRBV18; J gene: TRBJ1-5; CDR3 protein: CASSPQRMNQPQHF; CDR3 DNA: TGTGCCAGCTCACCTCAGAGGATGAATCAGCCCCAGCATTTT
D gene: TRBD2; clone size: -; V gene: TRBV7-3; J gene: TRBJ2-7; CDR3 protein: CASSPRTSGAEQYF; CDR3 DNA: TGTGCCAGCAGCCCTCGGACTAGCGGGGCCGAGCAGTACTTC
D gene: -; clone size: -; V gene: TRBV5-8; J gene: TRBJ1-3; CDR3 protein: CASSLGATYSGNTIYF; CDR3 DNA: TGTGCCAGCAGCTTGGGGGCCACTTACTCTGGAAACACCATATATTTT
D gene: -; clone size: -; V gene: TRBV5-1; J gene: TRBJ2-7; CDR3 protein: CASSLGESSYEQYF; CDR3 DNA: TGCGCCAGCAGCTTGGGGGAGAGCTCCTACGAGCAGTACTTC
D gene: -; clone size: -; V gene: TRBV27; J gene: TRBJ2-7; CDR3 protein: CASSLGQMQYF; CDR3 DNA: TGTGCCAGCAGTTTGGGGCAGATGCAGTACTTC
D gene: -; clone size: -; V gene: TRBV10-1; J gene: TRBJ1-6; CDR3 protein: CASSGGSHNSPLHF; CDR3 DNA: TGCGCCAGCAGTGGGGGCAGCCACAATTCACCCCTCCACTTT
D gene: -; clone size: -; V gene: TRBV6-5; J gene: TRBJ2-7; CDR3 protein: CASSYSIAGASYEQYF; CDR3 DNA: TGTGCCAGCAGTTACTCGATCGCGGGGGCCTCCTACGAGCAGTACTTC